Listed here are 21 T cell receptor beta chains from one sample, sequenced in a study of T cell responses to AZD1222 COVID-19 vaccine. Clones were sequenced by immunoSEQ multiplex PCR, and TCRdb holds only the in-frame ones, with some missing. The sample contains some 89,000 clones, 90% of which appear only once. Source: peripheral blood, taken on day 0 of AZD1222 vaccination. The receptor source for this set is an adult in good health.

The CDR3 spells CASSVRDRVRNEQFF. CDR3 nucleotide sequence: TGTGCCAGCAGCGTCCGGGACAGGGTTAGGAATGAGCAGTTCTTC. The gene calls are TRBV13 and TRBJ2-1, with 9 bases aligning to TRBD1. The CDR3 spans 15 residues. Germline V gene sequence: CDR1 PRHDT, CDR2 FYEKMQ (reference sequence). V lost 5 bases and J lost 7; bases outside the gene matches: 9.

The CDR3 DNA follows: TGTGCCAGCAGCGTAGGGTTTGGTAGCAATCAGCCCCAGCATTTT. This codes for CASSVGFGSNQPQHF. This sequence joins TRBV9 and TRBJ1-5; no reliable D call. Trimming removed 0 bases from V and 0 bases from J, with 7 bases in between. This CDR3 is built from 15 residues. Germline values: CDR1 SGDLS, CDR2 YYNGEE. The full variable domain, its missing parts supplied by reference TRBV9 and TRBJ1-5, is DSGVTQTPKHLITATGQRVTLRCSPRSGDLSVYWYQQSLDQGLQFLIQYYNGEERAKGNILERFSAQQFPDLHSELNLSSLELGDSALYFCASSVGFGSNQPQHFGDGTRLSIL.

The rearrangement uses TRBV7-6 and TRBJ2-5; 11 bases match TRBD2. This CDR3 region has 14 residues. V lost 8 bases, J lost 0 bases, and 2 bases stayed unmatched. Germline CDR1 reads SGHVS; CDR2 reads FNYEAQ. CDR3 nucleotides: TGTGCCAGCGCGGGACTAGCGGACCAAGAGACCCAGTACTTC. This codes for CASAGLADQETQYF.

This chain links TRBV5-1 with TRBJ2-4, with 9 bases lining up with TRBD2. Germline lookup yields CDR1 SGHRS and CDR2 YFSETQ. Trimming at V came to 0 bases and at J to 2 bases, leaving 9 bases not matched to a gene. CDR3 length equals 18 residues. The CDR3 region is CASSLGGGREFSKNIQYF. CDR3 coding DNA: TGCGCCAGCAGCTTGGGAGGCGGGAGGGAGTTTTCCAAAAACATTCAGTACTTC.

As concerns this clone: Other nucleotide sequences from this sample produce the same CDR3. The genes are TRBV5-1 and TRBJ2-7; TRBD1 matches 8 bases. This CDR3 has 14 amino acids. CDR1 and CDR2 from the germline V gene are SGHRS and YFSETQ. J was trimmed by 2 bases and V by 2 bases; bases with no gene match: 3. The CDR3 region has the DNA TGCGCCAGCAGCTTAGGGACAGGTACCTACGAGCAGTACTTC. Translated: CASSLGTGTYEQYF.

This clone has only one observation. The V call is TRBV27, the J call TRBJ1-1, with D maybe TRBD1 (5 bases). This CDR3 is built from 13 residues. CDR1 and CDR2 (germline): MNHEY, SMNVEV (reference sequence). V lost 8 bases and J 4 bases, leaving 14 bases between the germline ends. As DNA, the CDR3 is TGTGCCAGCTCCCGGTGGGGGATCACTGAAGCTTTCTTT. Amino acids: CASSRWGITEAFF.

This clone was seen just once. The V call is TRBV29-1, the J call TRBJ2-4, with D tentatively TRBD1 (5 bases). Germline CDR1 SQVTM, CDR2 ANQGSEA. The CDR3 runs 13 residues. Between the trimmed V and J ends, which lost 6 bases and 0 bases, there was a span of 9 bases. The DNA for the CDR3 is TGCAGCGTAAGACAGCTAGCCAAAAACATTCAGTACTTC. Protein sequence: CSVRQLAKNIQYF.

The chain is built from TRBV18 and TRBJ1-4; the D is unclear. V lost 3 bases and J 0 bases, leaving 14 bases between the germline ends. Germline values: CDR1 KGHSH, CDR2 LQKENI. CDR3 length: 17 residues. This chain's CDR3 is CASSPDGILATNEKLFF. Here the CDR3 DNA reads TGTGCCAGCTCACCGGACGGGATTCTCGCAACTAATGAAAAACTGTTTTTT.

As DNA, the CDR3 is TGTGCCAGCAGCTGGGCTGGGGGGACAGGGGACGAGCAGTACTTC. Protein sequence: CASSWAGGTGDEQYF. The genes are TRBV5-4 and TRBJ2-7, with 10 bases matching TRBD1. Germline V gene sequence: CDR1 SGHNT, CDR2 YYREEE (reference sequence). The CDR3 is 15 amino acids. Trimming cost V 3 bases and J 5 bases; bases outside gene matches: 8.

The V and J genes are TRBV29-1 and TRBJ2-2, with unresolved D. The germline V gene has CDR1 SQVTM and CDR2 ANQGSEA. This CDR3 region has 11 residues. The V gene lost 4 bases and the J gene lost 6 bases, with 6 bases spanning the gap. The CDR3 protein is CSVGDAGELFF. CDR3 nucleotide sequence: TGCAGCGTTGGAGACGCCGGGGAGCTGTTTTTT.

The V gene is TRBV11-2, the J gene TRBJ2-7; TRBD2 is a possible D gene (6 bases). The V gene lost 5 bases and the J gene lost 4 bases, with 15 bases spanning the gap. This CDR3 has 14 residues. Per the germline V gene, CDR1 is SGHAT and CDR2 is FQNNGV. The CDR3 region is CASSASSGGYEQYF. CDR3 in DNA: TGTGCCAGCAGCGCCTCATCCGGGGGTTACGAGCAGTACTTC. The entire variable domain, with the rest obtained from reference TRBV11-2 and TRBJ2-7, is as follows: EAGVAQSPRYKIIEKRQSVAFWCNPISGHATLYWYQQILGQGPKLLIQFQNNGVVDDSQLPKDRFSAERLKGVDSTLKIQPAKLEDSAVYLCASSASSGGYEQYFGPGTRLTVT.

This clone was detected once. The rearrangement joins TRBV30 to TRBJ2-7; no definite D call. Trimming stripped 2 bases from V and 5 bases from J, with 13 bases between. Germline V gene lookup returns CDR1 GTSNPN and CDR2 SVGIG (reference sequence). The CDR3 runs 13 residues. CDR3: CAWSQDPVHEQYF. The CDR3 nucleotides are TGTGCCTGGAGTCAAGATCCAGTCCACGAGCAGTACTTC.

The chain carries TRBV12-3 or TRBV12-4 and TRBJ1-5; maybe TRBD1 (6 bases). V dropped 7 bases and J dropped 6 bases, with 13 bases sitting between them. The CDR3 runs to 13 residues. The CDR3 DNA follows: TGTGCCAGCACACAGGGAGGATTTCAGCCCCAGCATTTT. This encodes CASTQGGFQPQHF.

V gene TRBV11-2 combines with J gene TRBJ2-1, with 10 bases that match TRBD1. The CDR3 covers 17 residues. Germline V gene lookup returns CDR1 SGHAT and CDR2 FQNNGV. V was pared by 3 bases and J by 8 bases, with 13 bases of the junction left unmatched. The CDR3 DNA sequence: TGTGCCAGCAGCTTCCCCCTGTCGGGACAGGGGAGGGATGAGCAGTTCTTC. It is translated as CASSFPLSGQGRDEQFF.

The V call is TRBV6-1, the J call TRBJ2-7; D is perhaps TRBD1 (5 bases). This CDR3 is built from 15 residues. Trimming took 2 bases from V and 2 from J, leaving 13 bases between them. The germline CDR1 and CDR2 sequences are MNHNS and SASEGT. The CDR3 is CASSESRTLTYEQYF. DNA for the CDR3: TGTGCCAGCAGTGAATCCAGGACACTCACCTACGAGCAGTACTTC.

V usage is TRBV28 and J usage is TRBJ1-4, with D possibly TRBD1 on 5 matching bases. Trimming left V 7 bases short and J 12 bases short, with 15 bases between. The germline CDR1 and CDR2 sequences are MDHEN and SYDVKM. The CDR3 is 12 amino acids. Here the CDR3 DNA reads TGTGCCAGCACCGATCCTCGGGGCCAACTGTTTTTT. This sequence encodes CASTDPRGQLFF.

V usage is TRBV19 and J usage is TRBJ1-5; D remains unclear. Germline V gene sequence: CDR1 LNHDA, CDR2 SQIVND (reference sequence). CDR3 length equals 12 residues. V was shortened by 6 bases and J by 7 bases, with 10 bases between the two germline ends. CDR3 nucleotide sequence: TGTGCCAGTAGGGCCAAGGGACAGCCCCAGCATTTT. Translation gives CASRAKGQPQHF.

This chain uses TRBV19 with TRBJ2-2; weak D call: TRBD1 (5 bases). Germline V gene lookup returns CDR1 LNHDA and CDR2 SQIVND (reference sequence). With 10 bases removed from V and 1 base from J, the gap between germline ends came to 7 bases. CDR3 length: 12 residues. CDR3 DNA sequence: TGTGCCATCACAGGGAACACCGGGGAGCTGTTTTTT. It yields the protein CAITGNTGELFF.

V gene TRBV10-3 combines with J gene TRBJ2-7; 12 positions match TRBD2. CDR1 and CDR2 from the germline V gene are ENHRY and SYGVKD. V dropped 10 bases and J dropped 0; count of bases not matched to a gene: 7. The CDR3 contains 15 residues. The CDR3 bases are TGTGCCACGCGGACTAGCGGGGAAAGCTCCTACGAGCAGTACTTC. This codes for CATRTSGESSYEQYF.

The chain employs TRBV7-6 and TRBJ2-7, with D possibly matching TRBD1 (6 bases). Trimming took 3 bases from V and 3 from J, leaving 15 bases between them. The CDR3 contains 15 residues. Germline V gene lookup returns CDR1 SGHVS and CDR2 FNYEAQ. The CDR3 sequence is CASSFQGGNVYEQYF. The CDR3 coding sequence is TGTGCCAGCAGCTTCCAAGGGGGAAACGTCTACGAGCAGTACTTC.

This clone was seen a single time. The chain carries TRBV7-3 and TRBJ2-3; D is possibly TRBD1 (7 bases). This CDR3 has 16 amino acids. The V gene's germline CDR1 is SGHTA and CDR2 FQGTGA. Trimming shortened V by 5 bases and J by 0 bases, and 15 bases separated the two germline ends. The CDR3 DNA reads as TGTGCCAGCAGCCCAGGGGGGACAAGTAGCACAGATACGCAGTATTTT. This translates into CASSPGGTSSTDTQYF.